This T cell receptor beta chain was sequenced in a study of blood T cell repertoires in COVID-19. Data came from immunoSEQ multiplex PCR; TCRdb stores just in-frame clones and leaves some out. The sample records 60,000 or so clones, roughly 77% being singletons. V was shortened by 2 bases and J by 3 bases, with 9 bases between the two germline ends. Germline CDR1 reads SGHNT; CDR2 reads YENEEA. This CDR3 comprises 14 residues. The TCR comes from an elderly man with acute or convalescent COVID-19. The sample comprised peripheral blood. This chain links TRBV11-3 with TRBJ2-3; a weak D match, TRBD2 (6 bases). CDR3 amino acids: CASSLHGTTDTQYF. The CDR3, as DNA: TGTGCCAGCAGCTTACACGGGACTACAGATACGCAGTATTTT.